This T cell receptor (beta chain) was documented in a study of blood T cell repertoires in COVID-19. Seattle enrolled patients during active infection and tracked them longitudinally. This clone appeared a single time. Original methodology: Amplifying reference gene primers gave estimates of nucleated cell counts. Sequencing used immunoSEQ multiplex PCR; TCRdb keeps in-frame clones, though not all of them. That table supplies the V and J calls and clone size; D and trimming were determined from the DNA. The top ten clones hold approximately 2.8% of a sample with about 87,000 clones, approximately 85% of them seen once. Germline-derived CDR1 and CDR2 are GTSNPN and SVGIG (reference sequence). V lost 0 bases, J lost 0 bases, and 8 bases stayed unmatched. The CDR3 runs to 17 residues.

The sequenced sample consisted of peripheral blood. This chain joins TRBV30 and TRBJ1-3, with 7 bases that match TRBD1. The TCR originated in a woman older than 75 with COVID-19, enrolled during active disease. In nucleotides, the CDR3 is TGTGCCTGGAGTGTGGCCCACAGGGGCCTCTCTGGAAACACCATATATTTT. Amino acids: CAWSVAHRGLSGNTIYF.